The text below deals with one T cell receptor beta chain. Its antigen is still unknown. Given a much more abundant clone one base away, this may be a read error. CDR3 length: 14 amino acids. V was cut by 7 bases and J by 6 bases, with 16 bases left in between. Breast cancer patients provided tissue from their axillary draining lymph nodes. One entry per CDR3 protein results from TCRdb running MiXCR on the multiplex PCR reads. The sample lists over 150,000 distinct CDR3 sequences, 33% occurring once. The sample comes from a study of breast tumors, draining lymph nodes, adjacent tissues. Notes on the study in general: Data fit most tumor T cells coming from lymph node, expanding in tumor.

The chain has TRBV12-3 or TRBV12-4 and TRBJ2-1, with D unclear. This sequence was found in a female donor with breast cancer. Some clones in this sample may be carry-over from other donors' samples. Sample: axillary lymph node tissue. Written as DNA, the CDR3 is TGTGCCAGCATTCAAGCTCCAAGGAGCAATGAGCAGTTCTTC. Its translation: CASIQAPRSNEQFF.